This is a list of T cell receptor beta chains from one sample in a study of T cell repertoires in cytomegalovirus infection. TCRdb ran MiXCR on the reads and lists one entry per CDR3 protein. Of about 180,000 distinct CDR3 sequences listed, around 14% are singletons. Sequenced sample: PBMCs. These receptors came from a human donor in good health (CMV status not recorded). Some clones in this sample may be carry-over from other donors' samples. The CDR3 runs from the conserved cysteine through the conserved F or W. D genes are given only for firm matches. The size field is filled for only some rows; it gives once, few, many or a size class.

d_call	v_call	cdr3_length	clone_size	j_call	cdr3_nt	cdr3_aa
NA	TRBV14	16	many	TRBJ2-7	TGTGCCAGCAGCCACCCCGGTGGGGTCCTGCCCTACGAGCAGTACTTC	CASSHPGGVLPYEQYF
TRBD2	TRBV27	15	NA	TRBJ2-1	TGTGCCAGCAGTCCCGGGACTAGCGGAGACAATGAGCAGTTCTTC	CASSPGTSGDNEQFF
NA	TRBV14	16	NA	TRBJ1-3	TGTGCCAGCAACGGGGGCCGGTGGAACTCTGGAAACACCATATATTTT	CASNGGRWNSGNTIYF
NA	TRBV7-9	17	many	TRBJ2-3	TGTGCCAGCAGCTTACCTGTTAGGGGGAACTTCACAGATACGCAGTATTTT	CASSLPVRGNFTDTQYF
TRBD2	TRBV20-1	14	many	TRBJ2-3	TGCAGTGCTGGTAGCGGGGGGGCCTGGGATACGCAGTATTTT	CSAGSGGAWDTQYF
NA	TRBV7-2	16	many	TRBJ2-4	TGTGCCAGCAGCTTAGTAATCGGGGGCGCGGGAAACATTCAGTACTTC	CASSLVIGGAGNIQYF
NA	TRBV7-2	16	many	TRBJ2-5	TGTGCCAGCAGCTCTCCCGCGGGAATCGACATTGGCGCCCAGTACTTC	CASSSPAGIDIGAQYF
NA	TRBV28	12	NA	TRBJ2-7	TGTGCCAGCAGTTTAGGAAAATACGAGCAGTACTTC	CASSLGKYEQYF
NA	TRBV6-2/TRBV6-3	14	few	TRBJ2-1	TGTGCCAGCAGTTACGGGACAAGGGTTAATGAGCAGTTCTTC	CASSYGTRVNEQFF
TRBD1	TRBV6-2/TRBV6-3	18	few	TRBJ2-2	TGTGCCAGCAGTTACGGGACAGGGTTCGATTCCGGTACCGGGGAGCTGTTTTTT	CASSYGTGFDSGTGELFF
TRBD1	TRBV6-2/TRBV6-3	16	many	TRBJ1-5	TGTGCCAGCAGTTACCTACAGGGGATGGGCAATCAGCCCCAGCATTTT	CASSYLQGMGNQPQHF
TRBD1	TRBV28	15	NA	TRBJ2-7	TGTGCCAGCAGTTCTACAGGACAGGGGGGCTACGAGCAGTACTTC	CASSSTGQGGYEQYF
NA	TRBV6-2/TRBV6-3	15	many	TRBJ1-5	TGTGCCAGCAGTTACGGTCGCGCATACAATCAGCCCCAGCATTTT	CASSYGRAYNQPQHF
TRBD1	TRBV12-5	16	NA	TRBJ1-4	TGTGCTAGTGGTTTGGTCCTGACAGGGAGTATCGAAAAACTGTTTTTT	CASGLVLTGSIEKLFF
NA	TRBV19	15	NA	TRBJ1-1	TGTGCCAGTAGTATAGGTCGGAGGATGAACACTGAAGCTTTCTTT	CASSIGRRMNTEAFF
NA	TRBV12-3/TRBV12-4	13	NA	TRBJ1-1	TGTGCCAGCAGTTTAGGGGTAAGCGCTGAAGCTTTCTTT	CASSLGVSAEAFF
NA	TRBV28	12	many	TRBJ2-7	TGTGCCAGCGTGGGCGGGATTAGCGAGCAGTACTTC	CASVGGISEQYF
TRBD1	TRBV7-6	17	NA	TRBJ1-4	TGTGCCAGCAGCTCCGATGGGCGGGGCAGGGGGGAAGAAAAACTGTTTTTT	CASSSDGRGRGEEKLFF
TRBD1	TRBV19	13	NA	TRBJ2-1	TGTGCCAGTAGTCCTGACAGGGGCTATGAGCAGTTCTTC	CASSPDRGYEQFF
NA	TRBV28	14	few	TRBJ2-7	TGTGCCAGCAGTTTATTGGGGGGTGAGAACGAGCAGTACTTC	CASSLLGGENEQYF
NA	TRBV19	16	many	TRBJ2-2	TGTGCCAGTAGTACAGCCGGGACCATCAACACCGGGGAGCTGTTTTTT	CASSTAGTINTGELFF
NA	TRBV10-3	11	few	TRBJ2-1	TGTGCCATCAGTGGGGACAATGAGCAGTTCTTC	CAISGDNEQFF
NA	TRBV9	17	NA	TRBJ2-3	TGTGCCAGCAGCGTAGCGGGACCGGGGGGCGGCACAGATACGCAGTATTTT	CASSVAGPGGGTDTQYF
NA	TRBV7-9	15	many	TRBJ2-1	TGTGCCAGCAGCCCTCGGGACCGACTACAAGATGAGCAGTTCTTC	CASSPRDRLQDEQFF
TRBD2	TRBV5-1	17	few	TRBJ2-4	TGCGCCAGCAGCTTGTCGACTAGCGGGTGGACCAAAAACATTCAGTACTTC	CASSLSTSGWTKNIQYF
NA	TRBV7-2	15	many	TRBJ1-5	TGTGCCAGCAGCCAAAGCGGAGGTTCAATCATGCCCCAGCATTTT	CASSQSGGSIMPQHF
NA	TRBV29-1	13	few	TRBJ1-6	TGCAGCGCCGGGGGTGGGCATAATTCACCCCTCCACTTT	CSAGGGHNSPLHF
TRBD1	TRBV7-9	14	few	TRBJ1-5	TGTGCCAGCACTAGGGACAGGGTTGGTCAGCCCCAGCATTTT	CASTRDRVGQPQHF
NA	TRBV7-2	16	few	TRBJ1-5	TGTGCCAGCAGCTTACGAACAGTCAATAGCAATCAGCCCCAGCATTTT	CASSLRTVNSNQPQHF
NA	TRBV6-2/TRBV6-3	15	few	TRBJ2-1	TGTGCCAGCAGTCCCACTCTACAGTACTACAATGAGCAGTTCTTC	CASSPTLQYYNEQFF
NA	TRBV12-3/TRBV12-4	11	many	TRBJ2-1	TGTGCCAGCAGAATAAACAATGAGCAGTTCTTC	CASRINNEQFF
NA	TRBV28	15	many	TRBJ2-7	TGTGCCAGCATACCCCCCCAGTCGGTCGCCTACGAGCAGTACTTC	CASIPPQSVAYEQYF
NA	TRBV6-8	16	few	TRBJ2-2	TGTGCCAGCACCCCTATACAGACAGATAACACCGGGGAGCTGTTTTTT	CASTPIQTDNTGELFF
NA	TRBV20-1	17	NA	TRBJ2-1	TGCAGTGCTAGAGATCGGCGGGCAGGGAGTTTCTACAATGAGCAGTTCTTC	CSARDRRAGSFYNEQFF
NA	TRBV20-1	12	few	TRBJ1-4	TGCAGTGCCACTTGGACACGGGAAAAACTGTTTTTT	CSATWTREKLFF
TRBD1	TRBV28	13	NA	TRBJ2-7	TGTGCCAGCAGCCTTGACAGGGACTACGAGCAGTACTTC	CASSLDRDYEQYF
NA	TRBV28	14	NA	TRBJ2-1	TGTGCCAGCAGTCCCCTCTTCGGGGAGAATGAGCAGTTCTTC	CASSPLFGENEQFF